Listed below are T cell receptor beta chains from one sample, sequenced in a study of fetal regulatory T cell absence and autoimmunity. Only in-frame clones appear in the TCRdb table, and some are missing; sequencing was by immunoSEQ multiplex PCR. There are about 95,000 clones in the sample; 60% to 80% occur only once, and 1.5% to 2.5% lies in the top ten. Specimen: pancreas tissue. The receptors here all came from a male donor with IPEX syndrome. Each CDR3 is given with its conserved first and last residue. The D gene is left open where the match is weak. Clone size is stated in some rows and not others, as once, few, many or a class when expanded.

clone size	CDR3 length	V gene	J gene	D gene	CDR3 DNA	CDR3 protein
-	19	TRBV7-8	TRBJ2-3	TRBD2	TGTGCCAGCTCCTTTCCCGGGACTAGCGGGGGGCAAATTACAGATACGCAGTATTTT	CASSFPGTSGGQITDTQYF
-	15	TRBV7-8	TRBJ1-5	-	TGTGCCAGCAGCCCCGAGAGGGATAGCAATCAGCCCCAGCATTTT	CASSPERDSNQPQHF
-	13	TRBV5-4	TRBJ2-5	TRBD1	TGTGCCAGCAGCGACAGGGTCCAAGAGACCCAGTACTTC	CASSDRVQETQYF
-	15	TRBV19	TRBJ2-7	TRBD2	TGTGCCAGTAGTCCATCGGGACTAGATACCTACGAGCAGTACTTC	CASSPSGLDTYEQYF
few	14	TRBV27	TRBJ2-7	-	TGTGCCAGCAGTTTAGCGGGACCGAACTACGAGCAGTACTTC	CASSLAGPNYEQYF
-	14	TRBV10-3	TRBJ1-3	-	TGTGCCATCAGTGAGTCAGGGGCCGGAAACACCATATATTTT	CAISESGAGNTIYF
once	13	TRBV14	TRBJ2-3	TRBD2	TGTGCCAGCAGCCAATTTCTAGCGGGAACGCAGTATTTT	CASSQFLAGTQYF
once	14	TRBV5-6	TRBJ2-1	-	TGTGCCAGCAGCTTTGGCGGGTTAATCGATGAGCAGTTCTTC	CASSFGGLIDEQFF
-	14	TRBV10-3	TRBJ2-7	TRBD1	TGTGCCATCAGTGAGGACAGGGCCGCCTACGAGCAGTACTTC	CAISEDRAAYEQYF
-	17	TRBV14	TRBJ1-3	-	TGTGCCAGCAGCCAGGCGGCAGCTCACTACTCTGGAAACACCATATATTTT	CASSQAAAHYSGNTIYF
-	17	TRBV5-1	TRBJ2-2	TRBD2	TGCGCCAGCAGCTTGGATCTTAGCGGGAGGCGTACCGGGGAGCTGTTTTTT	CASSLDLSGRRTGELFF
few	15	TRBV7-9	TRBJ1-4	-	TGTGCCAGCAGCTTAGGGGTCGGTTTTGATGAAAAACTGTTTTTT	CASSLGVGFDEKLFF
-	17	TRBV7-2	TRBJ2-7	TRBD2	TGTGCCAGCATCCACCGCCCGGGACTAGCGGGAGGTCGTGAGCAGTACTTC	CASIHRPGLAGGREQYF
-	15	TRBV4-2	TRBJ2-1	TRBD2	TGTGCCAGCAAAGGACTAGCGGGAACCTACAATGAGCAGTTCTTC	CASKGLAGTYNEQFF
-	17	TRBV4-2	TRBJ2-5	TRBD2	TGTGCCAGCAGCCGGGCGACTAGCGGGAGGAGGATGGAGACCCAGTACTTC	CASSRATSGRRMETQYF
-	16	TRBV19	TRBJ2-2	-	TGTGCCAGTATTGGTGGGTGGACGCCAAACACCGGGGAGCTGTTTTTT	CASIGGWTPNTGELFF
few	12	TRBV9	TRBJ2-3	-	TGTGCCAGCACGGCTAGCACAGATACGCAGTATTTT	CASTASTDTQYF
-	15	TRBV4-1	TRBJ2-3	-	TGCGCCAGCAGCCAAGCGCCGGGATCCACAGATACGCAGTATTTT	CASSQAPGSTDTQYF
few	11	TRBV25-1	TRBJ1-1	-	TGTGCCAGCAGTGGGAACACTGAAGCTTTCTTT	CASSGNTEAFF
-	15	TRBV7-2	TRBJ2-1	TRBD2	TGTGCCAGCAGCTTACACATGGCGGGGGGGCTTGAGCAGTTCTTC	CASSLHMAGGLEQFF
-	13	TRBV10-1	TRBJ2-7	TRBD1	TGCGCCAGCAGTGAGACAGGGGCATACGAGCAGTACTTC	CASSETGAYEQYF
-	16	TRBV5-4	TRBJ2-1	TRBD2	TGTGCCAGCAGCCCCGGACTAGCGGGAGGGTACAATGAGCAGTTCTTC	CASSPGLAGGYNEQFF
-	13	TRBV13	TRBJ1-1	-	TGTGCCAGCAGCACCAACCCGAACACTGAAGCTTTCTTT	CASSTNPNTEAFF
-	15	TRBV11-2	TRBJ2-3	-	TGTGCCAGCAGCTTGTGGAGGGCTAGCACAGATACGCAGTATTTT	CASSLWRASTDTQYF